The present T cell receptor (beta chain) was sequenced within a study of cytomegalovirus exposure and HLA in healthy donors. Study-level findings and limits: A later analysis found common viral pathogens apparently linked to several of the most significant clusters. Analyzed later, most CMV-associated TCR beta chains appeared HLA-restricted. Per a prior analysis, the majority of TCR beta V segments were productive roughly 90% or roughly 30% of the time. Among the CMV-associated chains, three were confirmed in vitro as specific for CMV antigens.

A multiplex PCR was run with 60 Vbeta primers and 13 Jbeta primers. Here immunoSEQ multiplex PCR was the method, and the copy in TCRdb shows in-frame clones only, minus some. The table includes about 200,000 clones, roughly three quarters detected once. The CDR3 sequence is 12 residues long. V was clipped by 7 bases and J by 2 bases, with 9 bases between them. Germline V gives CDR1 MNHEY, CDR2 SVGAGI. Concerning this clone: Its specificity is not known.

The rearrangement links TRBV6-5 to TRBJ2-7, with no clear D. The clonotype was recovered from a man aged 45 to 65 in good health and CMV-seronegative. The sample consisted of PBMCs. CDR3 loop: CASTSGTYEQYF. The CDR3 coding sequence is TGTGCCAGCACTTCTGGCACCTACGAGCAGTACTTC.